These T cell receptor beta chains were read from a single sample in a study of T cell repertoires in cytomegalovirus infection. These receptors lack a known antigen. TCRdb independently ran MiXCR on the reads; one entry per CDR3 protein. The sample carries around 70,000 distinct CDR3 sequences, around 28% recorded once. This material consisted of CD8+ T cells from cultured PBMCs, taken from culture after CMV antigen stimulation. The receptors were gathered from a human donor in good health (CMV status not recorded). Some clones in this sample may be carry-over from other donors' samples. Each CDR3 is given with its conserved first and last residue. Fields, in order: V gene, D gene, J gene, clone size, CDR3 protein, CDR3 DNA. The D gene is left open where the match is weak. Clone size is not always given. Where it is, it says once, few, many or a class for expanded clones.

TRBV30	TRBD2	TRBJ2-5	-	CAFRSSGGAQETQYF	TGTGCCTTTCGTTCGAGCGGGGGGGCCCAAGAGACCCAGTACTTC
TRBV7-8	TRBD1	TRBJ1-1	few	CASSPRQGYIVNTEAFF	TGTGCCAGCAGCCCGCGACAGGGCTACATCGTGAACACTGAAGCTTTCTTT
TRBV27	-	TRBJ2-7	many	CASSFEPQAYEQYF	TGTGCCAGCAGTTTTGAGCCACAGGCCTACGAGCAGTACTTC
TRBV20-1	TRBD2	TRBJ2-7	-	CSARDGLAGETYEQYF	TGCAGTGCTAGAGACGGACTAGCGGGAGAGACCTACGAGCAGTACTTC
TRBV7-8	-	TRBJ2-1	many	CASSPFGVGGWLNEQFF	TGTGCCAGCAGCCCCTTTGGGGTGGGAGGCTGGTTGAATGAGCAGTTCTTC
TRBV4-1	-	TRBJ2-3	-	CASSQVEGGTDTQYF	TGCGCCAGCAGCCAAGTCGAGGGGGGCACAGATACGCAGTATTTT
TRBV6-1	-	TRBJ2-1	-	CASNNFVGDDEQFF	TGTGCCAGCAACAACTTCGTTGGGGATGACGAGCAGTTCTTC
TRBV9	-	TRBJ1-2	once	CASSVGWRAAF	TGTGCCAGCAGCGTAGGATGGCGCGCCGCCTTC
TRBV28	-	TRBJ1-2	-	CASSFAGANYGYTF	TGTGCCAGCAGTTTCGCGGGAGCTAACTATGGCTACACCTTC
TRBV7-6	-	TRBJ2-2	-	CASSFGAGELFF	TGTGCCAGCAGCTTCGGTGCCGGGGAGCTGTTTTTT
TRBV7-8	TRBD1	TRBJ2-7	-	CASSYDRGAAYEQYF	TGTGCCAGCAGCTATGACAGGGGCGCTGCCTACGAGCAGTACTTC
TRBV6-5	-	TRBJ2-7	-	CASRAGTHEQYF	TGTGCCAGCCGAGCAGGGACCCACGAGCAGTACTTC
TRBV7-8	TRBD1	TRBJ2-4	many	CASSFGPIGTGGIQYF	TGTGCCAGCAGCTTTGGTCCTATCGGGACAGGGGGCATTCAGTACTTC
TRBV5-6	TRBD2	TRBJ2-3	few	CASSLGGGPTDTQYF	TGTGCCAGCAGCTTGGGGGGGGGACCCACAGATACGCAGTATTTT
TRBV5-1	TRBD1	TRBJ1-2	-	CASSSWTGDMVYTF	TGCGCCAGCAGCAGCTGGACAGGGGATATGGTCTACACCTTC
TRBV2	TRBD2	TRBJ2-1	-	CASKASGASSSYNEQSF	TGTGCCAGCAAGGCTAGCGGGGCGTCAAGCTCCTACAATGAGCAGTCCTTC
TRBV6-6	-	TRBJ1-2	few	CASSYSAGYTF	TGTGCCAGCAGTTACTCGGCTGGCTACACCTTC
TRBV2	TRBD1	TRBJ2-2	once	CASTEGANTGVLFF	TGTGCCAGCACAGAGGGGGCGAACACCGGGGTGCTGTTTTTT
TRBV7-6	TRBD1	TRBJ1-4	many	CASSYPGQAASATNEKLFF	TGTGCCAGCAGCTACCCAGGACAGGCCGCTTCTGCAACTAATGAAAAACTGTTTTTT
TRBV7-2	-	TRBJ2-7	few	CASSLSGWGPRYEQYF	TGTGCCAGCAGCTTATCGGGGTGGGGCCCTAGGTACGAGCAGTACTTC
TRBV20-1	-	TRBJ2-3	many	CSARGTGRGDTQYF	TGCAGTGCTAGAGGGACAGGCCGGGGGGATACGCAGTATTTT
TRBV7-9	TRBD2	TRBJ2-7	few	CASSLGTGTSSYEQYF	TGTGCCAGCAGCTTAGGAACCGGGACTAGCTCCTACGAGCAGTACTTC
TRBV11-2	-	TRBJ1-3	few	CASSFSPEVALASSGNTIYF	TGTGCCAGCAGTTTCTCCCCCGAGGTGGCTTTAGCCTCTTCTGGAAACACCATATATTTT
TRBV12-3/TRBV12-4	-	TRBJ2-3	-	CASSYGVDTQYF	TGTGCCAGCAGTTACGGGGTTGATACGCAGTATTTT
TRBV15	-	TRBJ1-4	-	CATRGNEKLFF	TGTGCCACCCGGGGTAATGAAAAACTGTTTTTT
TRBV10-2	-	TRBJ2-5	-	CASSASGETQYF	TGCGCCAGCAGTGCCTCAGGGGAGACCCAGTACTTC
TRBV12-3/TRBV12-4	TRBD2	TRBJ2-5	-	CASSLPGGLGGQETQYF	TGTGCCAGCAGCTTGCCGGGGGGACTAGGAGGACAAGAGACCCAGTACTTC
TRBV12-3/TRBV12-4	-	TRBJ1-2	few	CASSLTGGYTF	TGTGCCAGCAGTTTAACAGGTGGCTACACCTTC
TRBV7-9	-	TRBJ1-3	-	CASSLAGSPNTIYF	TGTGCCAGCAGCTTAGCGGGGTCGCCAAACACCATATATTTT
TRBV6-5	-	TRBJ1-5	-	CASSYGFNQPQHF	TGTGCCAGCAGTTACGGATTCAATCAGCCCCAGCATTTT
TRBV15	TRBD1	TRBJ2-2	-	CATSRGQGVTGELFF	TGTGCCACCAGCAGAGGCCAGGGGGTTACCGGGGAGCTGTTTTTT
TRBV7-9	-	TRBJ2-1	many	CASSTRNSGRGDNEQFF	TGTGCCAGCAGCACCCGGAACTCCGGACGAGGAGACAATGAGCAGTTCTTC
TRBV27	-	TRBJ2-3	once	CASSLTRIPTDTQYF	TGTGCCAGCAGTTTAACTAGGATACCGACAGATACGCAGTATTTT
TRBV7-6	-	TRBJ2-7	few	CASSHPGEREQYF	TGTGCCAGCAGCCACCCGGGGGAGAGGGAGCAGTACTTC
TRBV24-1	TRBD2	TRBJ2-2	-	CATSDSGGRGNTGELFF	TGTGCCACCAGTGACTCGGGAGGTAGAGGAAACACCGGGGAGCTGTTTTTT
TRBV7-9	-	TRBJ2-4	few	CASSLSTANIQYF	TGTGCCAGCAGCTTATCGACCGCTAATATTCAGTACTTC
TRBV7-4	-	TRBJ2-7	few	CASSLGGVGQYF	TGTGCCAGCAGCTTAGGGGGGGTGGGGCAGTACTTC
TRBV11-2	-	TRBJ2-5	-	CASSFGIQETQYF	TGTGCCAGCAGCTTCGGGATACAAGAGACCCAGTACTTC
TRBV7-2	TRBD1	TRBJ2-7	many	CASSPGQGDEQYF	TGTGCCAGCAGCCCGGGACAGGGTGACGAGCAGTACTTC
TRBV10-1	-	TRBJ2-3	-	CASSESRYTDTQYF	TGCGCCAGCAGTGAGTCCCGGTACACAGATACGCAGTATTTT
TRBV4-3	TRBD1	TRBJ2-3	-	CASSPTGGSTDTQYF	TGCGCCAGCAGCCCGACAGGGGGGAGCACAGATACGCAGTATTTT
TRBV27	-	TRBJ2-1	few	CASSFQGQYNEQFF	TGTGCCAGCAGTTTCCAGGGCCAATACAATGAGCAGTTCTTC
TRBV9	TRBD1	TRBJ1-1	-	CASSVVEGAGEAFF	TGTGCCAGCAGCGTAGTGGAGGGGGCGGGTGAAGCTTTCTTT
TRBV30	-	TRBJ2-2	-	CAWSGAPGELFF	TGTGCCTGGAGTGGGGCTCCCGGGGAGCTGTTTTTT
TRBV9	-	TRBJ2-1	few	CASSVGSNNEQFF	TGTGCCAGCAGCGTAGGATCCAACAATGAGCAGTTCTTC
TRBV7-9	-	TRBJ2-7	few	CASRPIQGFYEQYF	TGTGCCAGCAGGCCTATACAAGGGTTCTACGAGCAGTACTTC
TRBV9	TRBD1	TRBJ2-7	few	CASSPAQGVVYEQYF	TGTGCCAGCAGCCCCGCCCAGGGGGTGGTCTACGAGCAGTACTTC